This note documents a single T cell receptor (beta chain) sequence. In the original workflow: Amplification from reference gene primers served as the basis for estimated nucleated cell counts. Assay: immunoSEQ multiplex PCR; the TCRdb copy retains only in-frame clones and omits some. D and trimming were read from the DNA, whereas the V and J calls and clone size are those reported in that table. The repertoire consists of some 150,000 clones, with more than 75% occurring once and the leading ten covering 3% to 4%. The sample comes from a study of blood T cell repertoires in COVID-19. As for the study in general: There were acute and convalescent COVID-19 samples, and they came from the United States, Italy and Spain. T cells, B-cell-depleted T cells, or PBMCs supplied cDNA or gDNA.

Unmatched junction bases numbered 5, after V lost 2 bases and J lost 5 bases. The CDR3 length is 16 residues. In germline, CDR1 is SGHAT, CDR2 FQNNGV. The source is a man between 65 and 80 years old with acute or convalescent COVID-19. The sequenced sample was peripheral blood. The rearrangement joins TRBV11-2 to TRBJ2-1; 11 bases match TRBD1. The CDR3 bases are TGTGCCAGCAGCTTATCCGGGACAGGGGGTAACAATGAGCAGTTCTTC. This gives the protein CASSLSGTGGNNEQFF. The full variable domain, completed using reference TRBV11-2 and TRBJ2-1, is EAGVAQSPRYKIIEKRQSVAFWCNPISGHATLYWYQQILGQGPKLLIQFQNNGVVDDSQLPKDRFSAERLKGVDSTLKIQPAKLEDSAVYLCASSLSGTGGNNEQFFGPGTRLTVL.